The 22 T cell receptor beta chains below were found in one sample sequenced in a study of T cell responses to AZD1222 COVID-19 vaccine. Using immunoSEQ multiplex PCR, the repertoire was profiled, and TCRdb retains in-frame clones only, with some absent. The sample shows over 150,000 clones, roughly nine tenths of them seen only once. The source was peripheral blood, collected on day 0 of MenACWY control vaccination. The receptors derive from an adult in good health.

The chain links TRBV28 to TRBJ2-7, with D possibly TRBD2 on 6 matching bases. This CDR3 is built from 13 residues. Germline V CDR1 and CDR2: MDHEN, SYDVKM. V shed 8 bases and J shed 2 bases, with 13 bases lying between them. The CDR3 sequence: CASRPRGTYEQYF. The CDR3 coding sequence is TGTGCCAGCCGCCCGCGGGGCACCTACGAGCAGTACTTC.

The V and J genes are TRBV11-2 and TRBJ1-6; D gene ambiguous. This CDR3 has 13 residues. The V gene lost 5 bases and the J gene lost 8 bases, with 10 bases spanning the gap. Germline CDR1 and CDR2: SGHAT and FQNNGV. As DNA, the CDR3 is TGTGCCAGCAGCACGGGCCAGGATTCACCCCTCCACTTT. Translating gives CASSTGQDSPLHF.

This clone was detected only once. The chain uses TRBV6-6 and TRBJ2-2; D is uncertain. The germline V gene encodes CDR1 MNHNY and CDR2 SVGAGI (reference sequence). Trimming took off 2 bases at V and 8 bases at J, with 12 bases between the two ends. There are 14 residues in the CDR3. The CDR3 DNA is TGTGCCAGCAGTTACCGGCCGGAGACGGGGGAGCTGTTTTTT. It codes for CASSYRPETGELFF.

The J gene is TRBJ1-4, the V gene TRBV5-1; D not resolved. Germline V lookup: CDR1 SGHRS, CDR2 YFSETQ. The V gene lost 5 bases and the J gene lost 8 bases, with 19 bases spanning the gap. CDR3 length: 15 residues. Here the CDR3 reads CASSAGGVGIEKLFF. CDR3 bases: TGCGCCAGCAGTGCCGGAGGAGTAGGGATCGAAAAACTGTTTTTT.

The rearrangement joins TRBV9 to TRBJ2-7; TRBD2 matches 7 bases. The germline V gene encodes CDR1 SGDLS and CDR2 YYNGEE. The CDR3 is 16 residues long. V lost 0 bases and J lost 0; bases outside the gene matches: 6. CDR3 sequence (DNA): TGTGCCAGCAGCGTAGATGGGGCGGGAGTCTCCTACGAGCAGTACTTC. Protein sequence: CASSVDGAGVSYEQYF.

In its sample, this clone was seen once. The chain uses TRBV30 and TRBJ2-7; D might be TRBD1 (6 bases). Germline CDR1 reads GTSNPN; CDR2 reads SVGIG (reference sequence). The CDR3 is 15 residues long. Trimming left V 1 base short and J 4 bases short, with 17 bases between. In DNA form, the CDR3 reads TGTGCCTGGAGTGGAGAGACAGGCTTCGATTACGAGCAGTACTTC. Its translation is CAWSGETGFDYEQYF.

The chain employs TRBV28 and TRBJ1-5; D ambiguous. The germline V gene encodes CDR1 MDHEN and CDR2 SYDVKM. The CDR3 runs to 12 residues. The V and J ends lost 8 bases and 4 bases respectively, with 9 bases between them. Written as DNA, the CDR3 is TGTGCCAGCTATCCGGGGAATCAGCCCCAGCATTTT. It yields the protein CASYPGNQPQHF. Looking up the rest from reference TRBV28 and TRBJ1-5 gives the full variable domain: DVKVTQSSRYLVKRTGEKVFLECVQDMDHENMFWYRQDPGLGLRLIYFSYDVKMKEKGDIPEGYSVSREKKERFSLILESASTNQTSMYLCASYPGNQPQHFGDGTRLSIL.

This chain joins TRBV30 and TRBJ1-1, with unresolved D. The CDR3 runs to 11 residues. The germline V gene has CDR1 GTSNPN and CDR2 SVGIG (reference sequence). Trimming removed 4 bases from V and 7 bases from J, with 10 bases in between. CDR3: CAWIRGVEAFF. The DNA for the CDR3 is TGTGCCTGGATCCGAGGAGTTGAAGCTTTCTTT. The variable domain in full, with the rest retrieved from reference TRBV30 and TRBJ1-1, is SQTIHQWPATLVQPVGSPLSLECTVEGTSNPNLYWYRQAAGRGLQLLFYSVGIGQISSEVPQNLSASRPQDRQFILSSKKLLLSDSGFYLCAWIRGVEAFFGQGTRLTVV.

The rearrangement joins TRBV11-2 to TRBJ2-7; D call uncertain. Between the trimmed V and J ends, which lost 1 base and 2 bases, there was a span of 15 bases. The germline gives CDR1 SGHAT, CDR2 FQNNGV. The CDR3 extends over 16 amino acids. The CDR3 region has the DNA TGTGCCAGCAGCTTAGTGGTCAGGCGTACAGCCTACGAGCAGTACTTC. It codes for CASSLVVRRTAYEQYF.

The chain recombines TRBV5-1 with TRBJ2-7, with 9 nucleotides matching TRBD2. CDR1 and CDR2 from the germline V gene are SGHRS and YFSETQ. After removal of 4 bases from V and 3 bases from J, the junction contained 5 bases not matched to a gene. This CDR3 region has 14 residues. The CDR3 bases are TGCGCCAGCAGCCTAGCGGGATCACTCTACGAGCAGTACTTC. It specifies CASSLAGSLYEQYF.

This chain joins TRBV30 and TRBJ2-1; D is uncertain. V lost 0 bases, J lost 4 bases, and 4 bases lay in between. The CDR3 runs 12 residues. Germline loops: CDR1 GTSNPN, CDR2 SVGIG (reference sequence). CDR3 nucleotides: TGTGCCTGGAGTGTACGTTACAATGAGCAGTTCTTC. Translated: CAWSVRYNEQFF.

The chain joins TRBV24-1 to TRBJ2-6; D remains ambiguous. V lost 12 bases and J lost 0, with 8 bases in between. CDR3 length: 13 residues. Germline CDR1 and CDR2: KGHDR and SFDVKD. This chain's CDR3 is CAARSSGANVLTF. CDR3 DNA: TGTGCCGCTAGGAGCTCTGGGGCCAACGTCCTGACTTTC.

The chain carries TRBV5-6 and TRBJ2-7, with D possibly being TRBD1 (5 bases). Trimming shortened V by 2 bases and J by 4 bases, and 10 bases separated the two germline ends. From germline, CDR1 is SGHDT and CDR2 YYEEEE. The CDR3 has 13 amino acids. CDR3 protein: CASSFVGAYEQYF. The CDR3 DNA is TGTGCCAGCAGCTTCGTAGGGGCTTACGAGCAGTACTTC. Together with reference TRBV5-6 and TRBJ2-7, the CDR3 gives the full variable domain: DAGVTQSPTHLIKTRGQQVTLRCSPKSGHDTVSWYQQALGQGPQFIFQYYEEEERQRGNFPDRFSGHQFPNYSSELNVNALLLGDSALYLCASSFVGAYEQYFGPGTRLTVT.

The chain has TRBV27 and TRBJ2-3; D is perhaps TRBD1 (6 bases). With 6 bases removed from V and 6 bases from J, the gap between germline ends came to 19 bases. This CDR3 comprises 15 residues. Per the germline V gene, CDR1 is MNHEY and CDR2 is SMNVEV (reference sequence). The CDR3: CASSKGDLRPDTQYF. The CDR3 coding sequence is TGTGCCAGCAGCAAGGGGGACCTCCGTCCGGATACGCAGTATTTT.

This clone was seen a handful of times. The chain links TRBV27 to TRBJ1-2, with a weak D call TRBD1 (5 bases). Germline V gives CDR1 MNHEY, CDR2 SMNVEV (reference sequence). With 2 bases removed from V and 0 bases from J, the gap between germline ends came to 7 bases. The CDR3 length is 14 residues. The CDR3 loop is CASSLGGTNYGYTF. The CDR3 coding sequence is TGTGCCAGCAGTTTAGGGGGGACTAACTATGGCTACACCTTC.

The chain uses TRBV5-1 and TRBJ1-1, with D unresolved. The CDR3 extends over 14 amino acids. Per germline, CDR1 SGHRS and CDR2 YFSETQ. The V end lost 0 bases, the J end lost 6 bases, and 12 bases lay between the germline ends. In nucleotides, the CDR3 is TGCGCCAGCAGCTTGGACCCAGGCTTACCTGAAGCTTTCTTT. It yields the protein CASSLDPGLPEAFF.

This clone showed up just once. V and J are TRBV20-1 and TRBJ1-2, with 7 bases matching TRBD1. CDR1 and CDR2 from the germline V gene are DFQATT and SNEGSKA (reference sequence). V lost 6 bases and J lost 5; bases outside the gene matches: 3. CDR3 length: 11 amino acids. In DNA, the CDR3 is TGCAGTGCCCAGGGGGAGTATGGCTACACCTTC. Residues: CSAQGEYGYTF.

The chain has TRBV11-2 and TRBJ2-2; D unresolved. Germline values: CDR1 SGHAT, CDR2 FQNNGV. CDR3 length: 14 amino acids. Between the trimmed V and J ends, which lost 4 bases and 4 bases, there was a span of 10 bases. CDR3 sequence (DNA): TGTGCCAGCAGCTCCTCGTTCGGCACCGGGGAGCTGTTTTTT. It specifies CASSSSFGTGELFF.

The V gene is TRBV7-9, the J gene TRBJ1-6; D gene uncertain. Germline V gene sequence: CDR1 SEHNR, CDR2 FQNEAQ (reference sequence). The CDR3 has 12 residues. Trimming took off 5 bases at V and 5 bases at J, with 4 bases between the two ends. The CDR3 DNA follows: TGTGCCAGCAGCCGCGATAATTCACCCCTCCACTTT. This sequence encodes CASSRDNSPLHF.

J is TRBJ1-1 and V is TRBV4-2; D call uncertain. Per the germline V gene, CDR1 is LGHNA and CDR2 is YNFKEQ. With 1 base removed from V and 4 bases from J, the gap between germline ends came to 13 bases. The CDR3 contains 15 residues. The CDR3 loop is CASSQATGSGTEAFF. DNA for the CDR3: TGTGCCAGCAGCCAAGCCACGGGTAGTGGCACTGAAGCTTTCTTT.

The chain links TRBV18 to TRBJ2-1; D is perhaps TRBD1 (6 bases). The V end lost 7 bases, the J end lost 3 bases, and 16 bases lay between the germline ends. The CDR3 extends over 15 amino acids. Germline V gives CDR1 KGHSH, CDR2 LQKENI. The CDR3 sequence: CASWREGQSYNEQFF. Here the CDR3 DNA reads TGTGCCAGCTGGAGAGAAGGACAGAGCTACAATGAGCAGTTCTTC.

The chain joins TRBV3-1 (or the pseudogene TRBV3-2) to TRBJ2-3; the D is unclear. The CDR3 loop spans 11 amino acids. V lost 4 bases and J lost 6, with 5 bases in between. Germline lookup yields CDR1 LGHDT and CDR2 YNNKEL (reference sequence). CDR3 nucleotide sequence: TGTGCCAGCAGCCTAGCCGATACGCAGTATTTT. This encodes CASSLADTQYF.